These T cell receptor beta chains were read from a single sample in a study of OX40 agonist ivuxolimab in advanced cancers. Clones were sequenced by immunoSEQ multiplex PCR, and TCRdb holds only the in-frame ones, with some missing. This table has tens of thousands of clones, approximately 78% appearing once. The sample in question was CD4+ or CD8+ T cells sorted from blood, obtained in a trial of the OX40 agonist ivuxolimab. The receptors here all came from an adult with an advanced solid tumor such as melanoma, head and neck, liver or kidney cancer. Both conserved end residues are part of each CDR3. A D gene is named only where the DNA matches it firmly. Only part of the rows carry a size: once, few, many, or a class if the clone is expanded.

TRBJ2-7 | TRBD1 | TRBV4-1 | . | CASSPGQGFPYEQYF | TGCGCCAGCAGCCCGGGACAGGGGTTTCCCTACGAGCAGTACTTC
TRBJ2-7 | TRBD2 | TRBV7-2 | . | CASSSRLAGVYEQYF | TGTGCCAGCAGCTCTCGACTAGCGGGAGTCTACGAGCAGTACTTC
TRBJ2-5 | TRBD1 | TRBV7-2 | . | CASSPGGDRGRETQYF | TGTGCCAGCAGCCCGGGCGGCGACAGGGGGCGAGAGACCCAGTACTTC
TRBJ1-1 | . | TRBV5-1 | . | CASSLDTNTEAFF | TGCGCCAGCAGCTTGGACACCAACACTGAAGCTTTCTTT
TRBJ1-5 | TRBD1 | TRBV18 | . | CASSPRTGADQPQHF | TGTGCCAGCTCACCGCGGACAGGGGCGGATCAGCCCCAGCATTTT
TRBJ2-7 | TRBD2 | TRBV5-5 | . | CASSLSGRAYEQYF | TGTGCCAGCAGCTTGAGCGGGAGGGCCTACGAGCAGTACTTC
TRBJ2-7 | . | TRBV30 | . | CAWSAGLGAYEQYF | TGTGCCTGGAGTGCAGGGCTGGGGGCCTACGAGCAGTACTTC
TRBJ2-1 | . | TRBV5-1 | . | CASSLVGGLSSYNEQFF | TGCGCCAGCAGCTTGGTCGGGGGTTTGAGCTCCTACAATGAGCAGTTCTTC
TRBJ2-6 | . | TRBV2 | . | CASSLRDGLSGANVLTF | TGTGCCAGCAGTCTAAGGGACGGATTGTCTGGGGCCAACGTCCTGACTTTC
TRBJ2-7 | . | TRBV18 | . | CASSLLPGHRSYEQYF | TGTGCCAGCTCACTACTTCCGGGACACCGCTCCTACGAGCAGTACTTC
TRBJ2-4 | . | TRBV21-1 | few | CASTSPGEFIGNIQYF | TGTGCCAGCACCTCCCCGGGGGAGTTCATTGGAAACATTCAGTACTTC
TRBJ1-1 | . | TRBV19 | . | CASSIVRGTEAFF | TGTGCCAGTAGTATAGTGAGGGGAACTGAAGCTTTCTTT
TRBJ2-7 | TRBD1 | TRBV19 | . | CASRKDRGSYEQYF | TGTGCCAGTAGAAAGGACAGGGGATCCTACGAGCAGTACTTC
TRBJ2-5 | . | TRBV10-3 | . | CATSSGGYQETQYF | TGTGCCACCAGTTCCGGCGGCTACCAAGAGACCCAGTACTTC
TRBJ2-2 | TRBD2 | TRBV9 | . | CASSVTLAGGTGELFF | TGTGCCAGCAGCGTAACCCTAGCGGGAGGGACCGGGGAGCTGTTTTTT
TRBJ2-3 | . | TRBV19 | . | CASSYRRTDTQYF | TGTGCCAGTAGTTACAGGCGCACAGATACGCAGTATTTT
TRBJ1-1 | TRBD1 | TRBV4-2 | . | CASSARDRVNTEAFF | TGTGCCAGCAGCGCCCGGGACAGGGTGAACACTGAAGCTTTCTTT
TRBJ2-3 | . | TRBV5-1 | . | CASRPGADTQYF | TGCGCCAGCAGGCCGGGCGCAGATACGCAGTATTTT
TRBJ2-1 | . | TRBV9 | once | CASSVETNSYNEQFF | TGTGCCAGCAGCGTAGAGACCAACTCCTACAATGAGCAGTTCTTC
TRBJ1-3 | . | TRBV10-1 | . | CASSPDSSGNTIYF | TGCGCCAGCAGTCCCGACAGCTCTGGAAACACCATATATTTT